This T cell receptor beta chain came from a study of T cell changes during pregnancy in multiple sclerosis. Method: immunoSEQ multiplex PCR; TCRdb's copy keeps in-frame clones and lacks some. The sample yields tens of thousands of clones, around 90% seen once. The germline CDR1 and CDR2 sequences are SEHNR and FQNEAQ (reference sequence). Deletions cut 4 bases from V and 2 bases from J, with 20 bases between. This CDR3 contains 17 residues. This specimen was CD4+ T cells from peripheral blood mononuclear cells, taken before pregnancy. The V gene is TRBV7-9, the J gene TRBJ1-2; D perhaps matches TRBD1 (5 bases). This sequence originates from a female donor with multiple sclerosis, enrolled in a pregnancy study. CDR3 nucleotide sequence: TGTGCCAGCAGCTCTCCACCTTGGGGCCTTGAGAACTATGGCTACACCTTC. Its translation is CASSSPPWGLENYGYTF.